These 29 T cell receptor beta chains originate from one sample sequenced in a study of blood T cell repertoires in COVID-19. Produced via immunoSEQ multiplex PCR; TCRdb's table is partial and in-frame only. The table lists more than 95,000 clones, about 90% of them singletons, with 7.7% in the top ten. The material sequenced was peripheral blood. The receptor source for this set is a human donor in a cohort sampled during active COVID-19.

V usage is TRBV18 and J usage is TRBJ1-1; D is possibly TRBD1 (5 bases). The CDR3 covers 12 residues. Per germline, CDR1 KGHSH and CDR2 LQKENI. V was trimmed by 6 bases and J by 10 bases, leaving 15 bases between them. The CDR3 DNA sequence: TGTGCCAGCTCGCCGGGGGGGTTGGGAGCTTTCTTT. Protein: CASSPGGLGAFF.

Note on this clone: The junction differs from germline at one of its ends, possibly a read error. This chain links TRBV7-7 with TRBJ2-7, with TRBD1 matching over 8 bases. The V gene's germline CDR1 is SSHAT and CDR2 FNYEAQ (reference sequence). The CDR3 contains 14 residues. The CDR3 reads CASSKDRETYEQYF. CDR3 nucleotide sequence: TGTGCTAGCAGCAAGGACAGGGAAACCTACGAGCAGTACTTC.

The V call is TRBV30, the J call TRBJ2-1; weak D call: TRBD2 (7 bases). Trimming shortened V by 3 bases and J by 8 bases, and 11 bases separated the two germline ends. The CDR3 is made up of 12 amino acids. The germline gives CDR1 GTSNPN, CDR2 SVGIG (reference sequence). CDR3 in amino acids: CAWSPGGHEQFF. The CDR3 bases are TGTGCCTGGAGCCCCGGGGGGCATGAGCAGTTCTTC.

The V gene is TRBV11-3, the J gene TRBJ1-1, with D maybe TRBD1 (5 bases). Germline V gives CDR1 SGHNT, CDR2 YENEEA. Deletions cut 3 bases from V and 2 bases from J, with 19 bases between. There are 17 residues in the CDR3. This chain's CDR3 is CASSFWGDKNSNTEAFF. CDR3 bases: TGTGCCAGCAGCTTTTGGGGGGATAAAAACAGCAACACTGAAGCTTTCTTT.

This chain connects TRBV7-3 to TRBJ2-7, with a weak D call TRBD2 (5 bases). Between the trimmed V and J ends, which lost 5 bases and 5 bases, there was a span of 13 bases. This CDR3 region has 13 residues. CDR1 is SGHTA, CDR2 FQGTGA, per germline. The CDR3 is CASSPGRDDEQYF. In nucleotides, the CDR3 is TGTGCCAGCAGCCCCGGACGGGATGACGAGCAGTACTTC. Supplemented by reference TRBV7-3 and TRBJ2-7, the full variable domain reads GAGVSQTPSNKVTEKGKYVELRCDPISGHTALYWYRQSLGQGPEFLIYFQGTGAADDSGLPNDRFFAVRPEGSVSTLKIQRTERGDSAVYLCASSPGRDDEQYFGPGTRLTVT.

This rearrangement joins TRBV5-1 to TRBJ1-1; TRBD1 agrees at 8 bases. Trimming cost V 2 bases and J 1 base; bases outside gene matches: 1. CDR1 and CDR2 from the germline V gene are SGHRS and YFSETQ. There are 14 residues in the CDR3. The CDR3 is CASSFGQGNTEAFF. For the CDR3, the DNA is TGCGCCAGCAGCTTCGGACAGGGGAACACTGAAGCTTTCTTT.

The table lists this clone with a count of one. V usage is TRBV19 and J usage is TRBJ2-6; D is possibly TRBD1 (6 bases). There are 18 residues in the CDR3. The germline V gene encodes CDR1 LNHDA and CDR2 SQIVND (reference sequence). V dropped 1 base and J dropped 0 bases, with 13 bases sitting between them. The chain's CDR3 is CASSIVGTHRSGANVLTF. CDR3 in DNA: TGTGCCAGTAGTATAGTTGGGACACACCGCTCTGGGGCCAACGTCCTGACTTTC.

This rearrangement joins TRBV29-1 to TRBJ2-2, with 9 bases aligning to TRBD2. This CDR3 has 14 residues. Looked up from germline, CDR1 is SQVTM and CDR2 is ANQGSEA. The V and J ends lost 6 bases and 4 bases, in that order; junction bases with no gene match: 6. DNA for the CDR3: TGCAGCGTCACCGGGACTAGCTTCACCGGGGAGCTGTTTTTT. It is translated as CSVTGTSFTGELFF.

The chain couples TRBV3-1 (or the pseudogene TRBV3-2) to TRBJ1-2; D gene ambiguous. The V gene lost 2 bases and the J gene lost 7 bases, with 8 bases spanning the gap. The CDR3 consists of 12 residues. The germline CDR1 and CDR2 sequences are LGHDT and YNNKEL (reference sequence). The CDR3: CASSQPIRGYTF. CDR3 DNA sequence: TGTGCCAGCAGCCAACCTATACGTGGCTACACCTTC.

The chain uses TRBV11-3 and TRBJ2-2; 9 bases match TRBD1. CDR1 and CDR2 from the germline V gene are SGHNT and YENEEA. Trimming removed 4 bases from V and 9 bases from J; junction bases left unmatched: 12. This CDR3 has 16 residues. DNA of the CDR3: TGTGCCAGCAGCTCCCGCGGACAGGGGAATACCCGGGAGCTGTTTTTT. Its protein is CASSSRGQGNTRELFF.

This chain links TRBV30 with TRBJ1-4, with D unclear. V was clipped by 1 base and J by 3 bases, with 15 bases between them. Germline values: CDR1 GTSNPN, CDR2 SVGIG (reference sequence). The CDR3 contains 16 residues. CDR3 nucleotides: TGTGCCTGGAGTGGGGGAGGTAGTGCCGCTAATGAAAAACTGTTTTTT. Translation gives CAWSGGGSAANEKLFF.

CDR3 in amino acids: CASSLSQNTEAFF. DNA for the CDR3: TGTGCCAGCAGCTTATCCCAGAACACTGAAGCTTTCTTT. The J gene is TRBJ1-1, the V gene TRBV7-3; D remains ambiguous. Germline V gene lookup returns CDR1 SGHTA and CDR2 FQGTGA. The CDR3 has 13 amino acids. V lost 2 bases, J lost 1 base, and 5 bases lay in between.

V usage is TRBV18 and J usage is TRBJ2-7, with 9 nucleotides matching TRBD1. The CDR3 spans 14 residues. The V segment lost 8 bases and the J segment 2 bases; nucleotides outside the gene matches: 7. CDR1 is KGHSH, CDR2 LQKENI, per germline. The CDR3 nucleotides are TGTGCCAGCAGACAGGGGGGTATTACCTACGAGCAGTACTTC. Its translation is CASRQGGITYEQYF.

The chain has TRBV7-3 and TRBJ2-5, with TRBD1 as a possible D gene (6 bases). V was shortened by 0 bases and J by 6 bases, with 11 bases between the two germline ends. This CDR3 contains 14 residues. The germline V gene has CDR1 SGHTA and CDR2 FQGTGA. The CDR3 coding sequence is TGTGCCAGCAGCTTAACAGGGGGTGGGAAGACCCAGTACTTC. Its protein is CASSLTGGGKTQYF.

The chain combines TRBV5-6 with TRBJ2-3; TRBD1 aligns across 7 bases. V lost 2 bases to trimming and J lost 3 bases; unmatched junction nucleotides: 6. Germline values: CDR1 SGHDT, CDR2 YYEEEE. This CDR3 comprises 15 residues. The DNA for the CDR3 is TGTGCCAGCAGCTTATTTGACAGGGAAACAGATACGCAGTATTTT. Translation: CASSLFDRETDTQYF. Looking up the rest from reference TRBV5-6 and TRBJ2-3 gives the full variable domain: DAGVTQSPTHLIKTRGQQVTLRCSPKSGHDTVSWYQQALGQGPQFIFQYYEEEERQRGNFPDRFSGHQFPNYSSELNVNALLLGDSALYLCASSLFDRETDTQYFGPGTRLTVL.

The DNA for the CDR3 is TGCGCCAGCAGCCCTGGGACAGGGTCTTACACAGATACGCAGTATTTT. Protein sequence: CASSPGTGSYTDTQYF. The chain carries TRBV5-1 and TRBJ2-3, with 9 bases lining up with TRBD1. Germline values: CDR1 SGHRS, CDR2 YFSETQ. The CDR3 contains 16 residues. Unmatched junction bases numbered 8, after V lost 4 bases and J lost 2 bases.

This clone was recorded once. The J gene is TRBJ2-3, the V gene TRBV3-1 (or the pseudogene TRBV3-2); 10 nucleotides align to TRBD1. This CDR3 is 16 amino acids long. The germline V gene encodes CDR1 LGHDT and CDR2 YNNKEL (reference sequence). The ends lost 0 bases at V and 3 bases at J; junction bases unmatched: 3. CDR3 loop: CASSQDTGQGTDTQYF. CDR3 bases: TGTGCCAGCAGCCAAGATACGGGACAGGGGACAGATACGCAGTATTTT.

V is TRBV6-5 and J is TRBJ1-3; 7 positions agree with TRBD1. Looked up from germline, CDR1 is MNHEY and CDR2 is SVGAGI. This CDR3 is built from 15 residues. V was pared by 6 bases and J by 3 bases, with 8 bases of the junction left unmatched. CDR3 DNA sequence: TGTGCCAGCAGACCCCGACAGGGAAATGGAAACACCATATATTTT. It is translated as CASRPRQGNGNTIYF.

V usage is TRBV28 and J usage is TRBJ2-7; 9 nucleotides align to TRBD2. Per the germline V gene, CDR1 is MDHEN and CDR2 is SYDVKM. The V and J ends lost 7 bases and 1 base, in that order; junction bases with no gene match: 5. The CDR3 is made up of 14 amino acids. The CDR3 here is CASNVAGASYEQYF. CDR3 sequence (DNA): TGTGCCAGCAATGTAGCGGGGGCATCCTACGAGCAGTACTTC.

The chain joins TRBV6-5 to TRBJ2-4; TRBD1 matches at 10 bases. Germline V lookup: CDR1 MNHEY, CDR2 SVGAGI. After removal of 10 bases from V and 9 bases from J, the junction contained 12 bases not matched to a gene. The CDR3 runs to 14 residues. The CDR3 DNA follows: TGTGCCACCTTGGATCGGGACAGGGGATCCATTCAGTACTTC. Encoded protein: CATLDRDRGSIQYF.

This chain uses TRBV18 with TRBJ1-2, with D possibly being TRBD1 (5 bases). The CDR3 contains 15 residues. Germline CDR1 KGHSH, CDR2 LQKENI. V was cut by 2 bases and J by 1 base, with 11 bases left in between. CDR3 nucleotides: TGTGCCAGCTCACCAAGACAGCTATTTAACTATGGCTACACCTTC. It translates to CASSPRQLFNYGYTF.

This clone was detected a few times. The J gene is TRBJ2-7, the V gene TRBV29-1; D may be TRBD2 (6 bases). The CDR3 is made up of 12 amino acids. Trimming left V 7 bases short and J 0 bases short, with 10 bases between. In germline, CDR1 is SQVTM, CDR2 ANQGSEA. The CDR3: CSAGGSSYEQYF. CDR3 coding DNA: TGCAGCGCCGGAGGGAGCTCCTACGAGCAGTACTTC.

The chain combines TRBV14 with TRBJ2-3; maybe TRBD2 (7 bases). This CDR3 has 15 residues. CDR1 is SGHDN and CDR2 is FVKESK in the germline V gene. V lost 0 bases and J lost 7, with 14 bases in between. The CDR3 DNA is TGTGCCAGCAGCCAAGACGGGGGGCCCCGTAATACGCAGTATTTT. Translated: CASSQDGGPRNTQYF.

This chain joins TRBV10-3 and TRBJ2-5; TRBD2 matches 8 bases. This CDR3 comprises 14 residues. V dropped 0 bases and J dropped 7; count of bases not matched to a gene: 4. The V gene's germline CDR1 is ENHRY and CDR2 SYGVKD. The CDR3 reads CAISESGTRGTQYF. Here the CDR3 DNA reads TGTGCCATCAGTGAGTCCGGGACTAGGGGGACCCAGTACTTC.

The V call is TRBV10-3, the J call TRBJ2-3, with a possible D match to TRBD2 (6 bases). This CDR3 is 13 amino acids long. Trimming took 2 bases from V and 11 from J, leaving 14 bases between them. Germline values: CDR1 ENHRY, CDR2 SYGVKD. CDR3 sequence reads: CAISEQDGGWQYF. The CDR3 bases are TGTGCCATCAGTGAGCAGGACGGGGGATGGCAGTATTTT.

The rearrangement links TRBV18 to TRBJ2-7; 7 bases align to TRBD1. Germline CDR1 and CDR2: KGHSH and LQKENI. CDR3 length: 15 amino acids. After removal of 3 bases from V and 2 bases from J, the junction contained 7 bases not matched to a gene. Here the CDR3 DNA reads TGTGCCAGCTCACCTCCCGGGACAGTAACCTACGAGCAGTACTTC. Protein sequence: CASSPPGTVTYEQYF.

The chain combines TRBV19 with TRBJ1-2; the D is unclear. Per the germline V gene, CDR1 is LNHDA and CDR2 is SQIVND (reference sequence). The ends were cut back, 2 bases at V and 8 bases at J, with 12 bases in the middle. This CDR3 is built from 13 residues. The CDR3 is CASSILRARGYTF. The CDR3 region has the DNA TGTGCCAGTAGTATACTGAGGGCCCGGGGCTACACCTTC.

V gene TRBV7-2 combines with J gene TRBJ2-1; 9 nucleotides line up with TRBD2. CDR3 length: 15 amino acids. Losses at the gene ends were 0 bases for V and 9 bases for J; bases not matched to a gene: 6. CDR1 SGHTA and CDR2 FQGNSA come from the germline V gene. The CDR3 DNA reads as TGTGCCAGCAGCTTAGCCGGCGGGGGGGCCGGTGAGCAGTTCTTC. Encoded protein: CASSLAGGGAGEQFF.

The genes are TRBV29-1 and TRBJ2-7; the match to TRBD2 covers 9 bases. The CDR3 has 18 residues. Germline CDR1 is SQVTM and CDR2 is ANQGSEA. V lost 4 bases and J lost 0; bases outside the gene matches: 16. CDR3 nucleotide sequence: TGCAGCGTTGCCACTAGCGGGTACCTTCCTTTGAGCTCCTACGAGCAGTACTTC. Its translation: CSVATSGYLPLSSYEQYF.